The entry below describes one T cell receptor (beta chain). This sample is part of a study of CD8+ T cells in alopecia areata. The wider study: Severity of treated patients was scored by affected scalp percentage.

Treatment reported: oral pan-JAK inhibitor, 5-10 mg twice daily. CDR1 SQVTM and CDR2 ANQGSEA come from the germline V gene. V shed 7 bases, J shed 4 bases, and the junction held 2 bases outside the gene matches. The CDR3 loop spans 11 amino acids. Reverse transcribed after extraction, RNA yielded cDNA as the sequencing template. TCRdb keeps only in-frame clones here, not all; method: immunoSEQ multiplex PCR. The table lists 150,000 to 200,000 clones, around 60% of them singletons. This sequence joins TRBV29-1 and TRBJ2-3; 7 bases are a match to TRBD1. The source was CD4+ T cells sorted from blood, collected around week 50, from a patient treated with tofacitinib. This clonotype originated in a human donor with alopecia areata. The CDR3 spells CSGQGADTQYF. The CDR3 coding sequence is TGCAGCGGTCAGGGGGCAGATACGCAGTATTTT.